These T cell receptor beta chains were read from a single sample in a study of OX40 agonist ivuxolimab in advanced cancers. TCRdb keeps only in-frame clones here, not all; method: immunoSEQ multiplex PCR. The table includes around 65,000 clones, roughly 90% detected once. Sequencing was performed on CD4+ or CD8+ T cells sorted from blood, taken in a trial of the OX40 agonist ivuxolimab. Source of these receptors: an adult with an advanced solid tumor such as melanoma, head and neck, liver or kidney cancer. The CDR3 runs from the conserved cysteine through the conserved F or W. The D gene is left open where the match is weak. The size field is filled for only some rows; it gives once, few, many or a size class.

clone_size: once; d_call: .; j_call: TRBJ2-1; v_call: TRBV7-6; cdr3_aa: CASSPGGYNEQFF; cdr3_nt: TGTGCCAGCAGCCCCGGCGGGTACAATGAGCAGTTCTTC
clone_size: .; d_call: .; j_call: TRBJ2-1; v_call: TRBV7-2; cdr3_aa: CASSLAATENNEQFF; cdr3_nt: TGTGCCAGCAGCTTAGCTGCGACAGAAAACAATGAGCAGTTCTTC
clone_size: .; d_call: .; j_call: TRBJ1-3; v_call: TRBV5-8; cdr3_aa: CASSPDLRVSGNTIYF; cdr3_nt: TGTGCCAGCAGTCCCGATTTAAGGGTTTCTGGAAACACCATATATTTT
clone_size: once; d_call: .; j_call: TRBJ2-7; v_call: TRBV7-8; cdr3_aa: CASSFRDPSSYEQYF; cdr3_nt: TGTGCCAGCAGCTTCCGGGACCCGAGCTCCTACGAGCAGTACTTC
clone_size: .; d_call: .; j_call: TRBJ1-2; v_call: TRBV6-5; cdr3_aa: CASRPRTVNYGYTF; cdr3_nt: TGTGCCAGCAGGCCCCGGACAGTCAACTATGGCTACACCTTC
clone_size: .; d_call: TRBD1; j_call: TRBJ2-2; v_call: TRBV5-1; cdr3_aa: CASSLQQGAIGELFF; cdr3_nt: TGCGCCAGCAGCTTACAACAGGGGGCTATCGGGGAGCTGTTTTTT
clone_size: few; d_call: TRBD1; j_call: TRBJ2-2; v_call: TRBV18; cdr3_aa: CASSPQRTGGTGELFF; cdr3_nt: TGTGCCAGCTCACCACAGCGGACAGGGGGCACCGGGGAGCTGTTTTTT
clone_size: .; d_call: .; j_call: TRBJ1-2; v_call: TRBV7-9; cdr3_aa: CASSLESSGDYGYTF; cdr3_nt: TGTGCCAGCAGCTTAGAGTCCTCAGGCGACTATGGCTACACCTTC
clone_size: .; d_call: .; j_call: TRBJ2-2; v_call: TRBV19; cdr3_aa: CASSLRGAGELFF; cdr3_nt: TGTGCCAGTAGTTTGAGGGGAGCCGGGGAGCTGTTTTTT
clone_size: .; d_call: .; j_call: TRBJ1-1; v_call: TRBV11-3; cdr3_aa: CASSLDRTERTEAFF; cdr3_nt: TGTGCCAGCAGCTTAGATCGAACAGAGCGGACTGAAGCTTTCTTT
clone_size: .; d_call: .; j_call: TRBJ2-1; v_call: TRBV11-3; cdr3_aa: CASSLKQGYQHNEQFF; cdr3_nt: TGTGCCAGCAGCTTAAAGCAGGGGTATCAACACAATGAGCAGTTCTTC
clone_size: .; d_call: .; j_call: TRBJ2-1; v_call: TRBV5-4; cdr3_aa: CASSSPPSPTLNEQFF; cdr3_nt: TGTGCCAGCAGCTCCCCCCCCTCCCCGACCCTCAATGAGCAGTTCTTC
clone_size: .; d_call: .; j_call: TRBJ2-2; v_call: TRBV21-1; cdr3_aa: CATEAGGAAGELFF; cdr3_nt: TGTGCCACCGAAGCGGGGGGGGCTGCCGGGGAGCTGTTTTTT
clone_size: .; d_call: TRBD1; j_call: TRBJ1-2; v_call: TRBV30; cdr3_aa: CAWSVRGGGYGYTF; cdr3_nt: TGTGCCTGGAGTGTCCGAGGGGGCGGTTATGGCTACACCTTC
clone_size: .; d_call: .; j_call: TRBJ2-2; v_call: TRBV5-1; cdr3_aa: CASSLSVLAQTNTGELFF; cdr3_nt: TGCGCCAGCAGCTTGTCCGTCCTGGCACAGACGAACACCGGGGAGCTGTTTTTT
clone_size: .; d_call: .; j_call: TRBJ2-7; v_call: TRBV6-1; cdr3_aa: CASSEGRGSEQYF; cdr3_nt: TGTGCCAGCAGTGAAGGAAGGGGAAGCGAGCAGTACTTC
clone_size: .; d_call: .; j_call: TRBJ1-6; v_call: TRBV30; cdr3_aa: CACLPVNNSPLHF; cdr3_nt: TGTGCCTGCCTCCCGGTGAATAATTCACCCCTCCACTTT
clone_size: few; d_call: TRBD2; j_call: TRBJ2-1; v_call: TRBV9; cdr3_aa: CASSTTSGRLEADEQFF; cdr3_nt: TGTGCCAGCAGCACGACTAGCGGGAGACTAGAGGCGGATGAGCAGTTCTTC
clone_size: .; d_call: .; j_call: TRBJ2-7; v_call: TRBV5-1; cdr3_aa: CASSLEQGPPGEQYF; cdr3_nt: TGCGCCAGCAGCTTGGAGCAGGGGCCCCCTGGGGAGCAGTACTTC
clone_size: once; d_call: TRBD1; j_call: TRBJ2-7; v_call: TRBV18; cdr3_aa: CASSPQTGAPYEQYF; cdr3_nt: TGTGCCAGCTCACCACAAACAGGGGCCCCCTACGAGCAGTACTTC
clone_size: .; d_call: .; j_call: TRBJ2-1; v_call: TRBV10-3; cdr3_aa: CAISEGQSSYNEQFF; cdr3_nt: TGTGCCATCAGTGAAGGTCAGAGCTCCTACAATGAGCAGTTCTTC
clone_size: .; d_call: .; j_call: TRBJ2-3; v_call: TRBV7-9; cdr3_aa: CASSLQSADTQYF; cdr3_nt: TGTGCCAGCAGCTTACAAAGCGCAGATACGCAGTATTTT